The 10 T cell receptor beta chains listed next were all sequenced from one sample in a study of blood T cell repertoires in COVID-19 (dated by TCRdb to 2018 to 2020). Receptor libraries were prepared by the immunoSEQ multiplex PCR assay. TCRdb took over this immuneACCESS table, retaining in-frame rearrangements with V and J assigned. Such tables are incomplete; in checked studies, under half of the missing clones stem from an unresolved V gene, and the remainder is unexplained. The sample contains approximately 120,000 clones, roughly 89% of them found a single time. About 20% of the sample comes from the top ten. The sequencing input was peripheral blood. These receptors originate from a human donor with acute or convalescent COVID-19. The donor label of this sample is uncertain.

The J gene is TRBJ2-2, the V gene TRBV5-1; 8 bases are a match to TRBD2. The CDR3 length is 14 residues. Germline loops: CDR1 SGHRS, CDR2 YFSETQ. V lost 1 base to trimming and J lost 7 bases; unmatched junction nucleotides: 3. CDR3 amino acids: CASSLLAGFGELFF. Here the CDR3 DNA reads TGCGCCAGCAGCTTGTTAGCGGGATTCGGGGAGCTGTTTTTT.

V and J are TRBV2 and TRBJ2-3; 9 positions match TRBD1. V was pared by 6 bases and J by 8 bases, with 12 bases of the junction left unmatched. The CDR3 runs to 15 residues. Looked up from germline, CDR1 is SNHLY and CDR2 is FYNNEI. The CDR3 region is CASRSSGQGLGTQYF. The DNA for the CDR3 is TGTGCCAGCAGAAGTTCGGGACAGGGTTTAGGTACGCAGTATTTT.

The J gene is TRBJ1-6, the V gene TRBV19; 7 positions agree with TRBD1. The germline gives CDR1 LNHDA, CDR2 SQIVND (reference sequence). This CDR3 has 15 residues. The ends lost 7 bases at V and 5 bases at J; junction bases unmatched: 8. CDR3 sequence: CASIATGTDNSPLHF. The CDR3 DNA follows: TGTGCCAGTATCGCGACCGGGACAGATAATTCACCCCTCCACTTT.

The chain is built from TRBV28 and TRBJ2-1; 9 bases are shared with TRBD2. Per the germline V gene, CDR1 is MDHEN and CDR2 is SYDVKM. V lost 5 bases, J lost 2 bases, and 4 bases stayed unmatched. CDR3 length: 15 residues. CDR3 sequence (DNA): TGTGCCAGCAGTACCCGGACTAGCGCCTACAATGAGCAGTTCTTC. Protein: CASSTRTSAYNEQFF. The full variable domain, rest sourced from reference TRBV28 and TRBJ2-1, is DVKVTQSSRYLVKRTGEKVFLECVQDMDHENMFWYRQDPGLGLRLIYFSYDVKMKEKGDIPEGYSVSREKKERFSLILESASTNQTSMYLCASSTRTSAYNEQFFGPGTRLTVL.

The genes are TRBV12-3 or TRBV12-4 and TRBJ2-3; tentatively, D is TRBD1 (5 bases). Between the trimmed V and J ends, which lost 5 bases and 4 bases, there was a span of 10 bases. This CDR3 has 13 residues. CDR3 in amino acids: CASSGQGSDTQYF. CDR3 DNA: TGTGCCAGCAGTGGCCAGGGTTCAGATACGCAGTATTTT.

The J gene is TRBJ1-6, the V gene TRBV5-4; D is undetermined. Germline V CDR1 and CDR2: SGHNT, YYREEE (reference sequence). The CDR3 length is 14 residues. Trimming stripped 1 base from V and 7 bases from J, with 9 bases between. In DNA form, the CDR3 reads TGTGCCAGCAGCTTGCAAACAGACAATTCACCCCTCCACTTT. It yields the protein CASSLQTDNSPLHF.

The genes are TRBV28 and TRBJ2-5, with 8 positions matching TRBD1. Germline CDR1 reads MDHEN; CDR2 reads SYDVKM. The CDR3 totals 15 residues. The trim removed 4 bases at V and 2 bases at J, leaving 6 bases unmatched. The CDR3 loop is CASSSTTGEQETQYF. Written as DNA, the CDR3 is TGTGCCAGCAGTTCCACGACAGGGGAGCAAGAGACCCAGTACTTC.

The gene calls are TRBV12-3 or TRBV12-4 and TRBJ1-1, with D unclear. V lost 1 base to trimming and J lost 4 bases, with 7 bases between them. The CDR3 consists of 13 residues. CDR3 amino acids: CASSLVGSTEAFF. In DNA form, the CDR3 reads TGTGCCAGCAGTTTAGTCGGTAGCACTGAAGCTTTCTTT.

The chain employs TRBV28 and TRBJ1-4, with unresolved D. V gave up 2 bases and J gave up 5 bases, with 12 bases separating them. Germline CDR1 is MDHEN and CDR2 is SYDVKM. CDR3 length: 15 amino acids. The CDR3 region is CASSLVLGGNEKLFF. DNA for the CDR3: TGTGCCAGCAGTTTAGTTTTAGGAGGGAATGAAAAACTGTTTTTT.

This clone was counted between two and nine times. V and J are TRBV21-1 and TRBJ2-7; TRBD1 is the table's D call and was not checked against the DNA. TRBV21-1 is tagged as a pseudogene. CDR3 length equals 17 residues. The CDR3 region is CASSTIGQARPFYEQYF. CDR3 DNA sequence: TGTGCCAGCAGCACCATAGGACAGGCGAGACCTTTTTACGAGCAGTACTTC.